These 18 T cell receptor beta chains originate from one sample sequenced in a study of response to subunit inactivated influenza vaccine. TCRdb ran MiXCR on the RT-PCR reads and lists one entry per CDR3 protein. The data show approximately 730,000 distinct CDR3 sequences, 14% seen once. The sample consisted of PBMCs from blood, taken roughly 15 days before vaccination. The receptors were sampled from a man aged 45-60 years who received an inactivated influenza vaccine.

V and J are TRBV19 and TRBJ1-5, with D possibly matching TRBD1 (5 bases). Deletions cut 7 bases from V and 5 bases from J, with 18 bases between. This CDR3 is 15 amino acids long. CDR1 is LNHDA, CDR2 SQIVND, per germline (reference sequence). CDR3 residues: CASTATDFGHQPQHF. DNA of the CDR3: TGTGCCAGTACCGCGACAGATTTTGGGCATCAGCCCCAGCATTTT.

There are a few counts of this clonotype. The chain joins TRBV7-2 to TRBJ2-7, with D possibly matching TRBD2 (6 bases). V lost 1 base and J lost 4, with 11 bases in between. The CDR3 sequence is 14 residues long. Germline lookup yields CDR1 SGHTA and CDR2 FQGNSA. The CDR3 reads CASSLGTNPYEQYF. The CDR3 DNA is TGTGCCAGCAGCTTAGGGACTAATCCTTACGAGCAGTACTTC. Full variable domain (outside the CDR3, taken from reference TRBV7-2 and TRBJ2-7): GAGVSQSPSNKVTEKGKDVELRCDPISGHTALYWYRQSLGQGLEFLIYFQGNSAPDKSGLPSDRFSAERTGGSVSTLTIQRTQQEDSAVYLCASSLGTNPYEQYFGPGTRLTVT.

The chain has TRBV12-5 and TRBJ1-1, with D hard to call. The germline V and J ends were trimmed by 7 bases and 0 bases, with 12 bases remaining between them. The CDR3 covers 14 residues. Germline loops: CDR1 LGHNT, CDR2 FRNRAP. The CDR3 nucleotides read TGTGCTAGTGTACCCGACGGCCTGAACACTGAAGCTTTCTTT. This encodes CASVPDGLNTEAFF.

The V and J genes are TRBV12-2 and TRBJ2-5; the table's TRBD1 call for D was not verified on the DNA. TRBV12-2 is an annotated pseudogene. CDR3 length: 14 residues. CDR3 coding DNA: TGTGCAAGTCGCTGCGGGGACTACCAAGAGACCCAGTACTTC. Translated, it gives CASRCGDYQETQYF.

This chain connects TRBV4-2 to TRBJ2-1, with D unresolved. V lost 0 bases and J 11 bases, leaving 17 bases between the germline ends. The CDR3 runs to 15 residues. The germline CDR1 and CDR2 sequences are LGHNA and YNFKEQ. CDR3 nucleotide sequence: TGTGCCAGCAGCCAAGATAGGAGTAGCCCAGGCCAGCAGTTCTTC. Protein product: CASSQDRSSPGQQFF.

This clonotype was recorded at least ten times. This CDR3 reads CASSFLTGNWGTGELFF. The CDR3, as DNA: TGTGCCAGCAGTTTCTTAACAGGGAATTGGGGCACCGGGGAGCTGTTTTTT. V is TRBV27 and J is TRBJ2-2, with D tentatively TRBD1 (6 bases). Germline V gene sequence: CDR1 MNHEY, CDR2 SMNVEV (reference sequence). V was cut by 3 bases and J by 4 bases, with 18 bases left in between. CDR3 length: 17 amino acids.

The genes are TRBV5-6 and TRBJ1-1; tentative D call: TRBD1 (5 bases). The V gene's germline CDR1 is SGHDT and CDR2 YYEEEE. CDR3 length equals 15 residues. The V gene lost 3 bases and the J gene lost 4 bases, with 16 bases spanning the gap. The CDR3 reads CASSSGLRRLTEAFF. The CDR3, as DNA: TGTGCCAGCAGCTCGGGACTGCGTAGGCTCACTGAAGCTTTCTTT. The full variable domain, its missing parts supplied by reference TRBV5-6 and TRBJ1-1, is DAGVTQSPTHLIKTRGQQVTLRCSPKSGHDTVSWYQQALGQGPQFIFQYYEEEERQRGNFPDRFSGHQFPNYSSELNVNALLLGDSALYLCASSSGLRRLTEAFFGQGTRLTVV.

The chain recombines TRBV2 with TRBJ2-1; 7 positions agree with TRBD1. After removal of 7 bases from V and 4 bases from J, the junction contained 10 bases not matched to a gene. Looked up from germline, CDR1 is SNHLY and CDR2 is FYNNEI. CDR3 length: 15 amino acids. The CDR3 protein is CASTSIGGLYNEQFF. The CDR3, as DNA: TGTGCCAGCACTTCGATAGGGGGCTTATACAATGAGCAGTTCTTC.

Regarding this clonotype: A much bigger clone sits one base away, suggesting this may be a read error. The chain combines TRBV12-3 or TRBV12-4 with TRBJ2-5; no clear D gene. With 3 bases removed from V and 9 bases from J, the gap between germline ends came to 14 bases. This CDR3 is built from 13 residues. CDR3 nucleotides: TGTGCCAGCAGTTTGTCCCGAAAGGAGTCCCAGTACTTC. Its protein is CASSLSRKESQYF.

This clonotype occurred a few times. V and J are TRBV6-2 or TRBV6-3 and TRBJ1-5; unclear D gene. The CDR3 covers 15 residues. Trimming removed 2 bases from V and 5 bases from J, with 13 bases in between. Germline V gene sequence: CDR1 MNHEY, CDR2 SVGEGT. In nucleotides, the CDR3 is TGTGCCAGCAGTTACGCGAGGGTGCGAGATCAGCCCCAGCATTTT. It encodes CASSYARVRDQPQHF.

The chain carries TRBV7-2 and TRBJ2-5; 12 positions match TRBD2. Germline CDR1 reads SGHTA; CDR2 reads FQGNSA. The CDR3 spans 14 residues. Trimming removed 4 bases from V and 7 bases from J; junction bases left unmatched: 4. The CDR3 is CASSSSGGALTQYF. DNA of the CDR3: TGTGCCAGCAGCTCTAGCGGGGGGGCGCTGACCCAGTACTTC.

This clonotype was seen only a few times. The chain is built from TRBV6-2 or TRBV6-3 and TRBJ2-7; D uncertain. Germline values: CDR1 MNHEY, CDR2 SVGEGT. The CDR3 contains 15 residues. V was pared by 6 bases and J by 3 bases, with 18 bases between. The CDR3 region has the DNA TGTGCCAGCAGACGTAAACCGGAAGCCCTCTACGAGCAGTACTTC. Its translation: CASRRKPEALYEQYF.

This clonotype was seen only once. CDR3 loop: CASSSQRYSRAGLISYEQYF. The CDR3 nucleotides read TGTGCCAGCAGTTCTCAACGCTATTCTCGGGCGGGACTCATCTCCTACGAGCAGTACTTC. The J gene is TRBJ2-7, the V gene TRBV27; D is possibly TRBD2 (6 bases). This CDR3 spans 20 amino acids. Between the trimmed V and J ends, which lost 4 bases and 0 bases, there was a span of 28 bases. CDR1 and CDR2 from the germline V gene are MNHEY and SMNVEV (reference sequence).

V and J are TRBV7-9 and TRBJ2-3; 7 nucleotides align to TRBD1. With V trimmed by 5 bases and J by 4 bases, 12 bases remained unmatched. The CDR3 is made up of 16 amino acids. Germline V gene data show CDR1 as SEHNR and CDR2 as FQNEAQ (reference sequence). The CDR3 spells CASSRRSQGVADTQYF. The CDR3, as DNA: TGTGCCAGCAGCCGTCGTAGCCAGGGGGTCGCAGATACGCAGTATTTT. Supplemented by reference TRBV7-9 and TRBJ2-3, the full variable domain reads DTGVSQNPRHKITKRGQNVTFRCDPISEHNRLYWYRQTLGQGPEFLTYFQNEAQLEKSRLLSDRFSAERPKGSFSTLEIQRTEQGDSAMYLCASSRRSQGVADTQYFGPGTRLTVL.

This sequence joins TRBV12-3 or TRBV12-4 and TRBJ2-7; 7 positions agree with TRBD1. The CDR3 is made up of 14 amino acids. J lost 3 bases, V lost 6 bases, and 8 bases had no gene match. The CDR3 nucleotides read TGTGCCAGCAGCACGACAGGGTTGAGCTACGAGCAGTACTTC. Translated: CASSTTGLSYEQYF.

Only a few counts were recorded for this clonotype. CDR3 nucleotides: TGTGCCAGCAGCCCCGGGGCAGGTTTGTTAGAGACCCAGTACTTC. Amino acid sequence: CASSPGAGLLETQYF. This rearrangement joins TRBV12-3 or TRBV12-4 to TRBJ2-5; D may match TRBD1 or TRBD2 (5 bases each). Deletions cut 6 bases from V and 4 bases from J, with 18 bases between. CDR3 length: 15 residues.

In this sample, this clonotype turned up a few times. This chain links TRBV10-3 with TRBJ2-5; D is perhaps TRBD2 (6 bases). V was clipped by 7 bases and J by 5 bases, with 14 bases between them. The germline V gene encodes CDR1 ENHRY and CDR2 SYGVKD. The CDR3 is 13 residues long. This chain's CDR3 is CAITQGGGETQYF. The CDR3 DNA is TGTGCCATCACTCAGGGAGGTGGGGAGACCCAGTACTTC.

This clonotype was counted a few times. This CDR3 is CASSFNPGEAFF. The CDR3, as DNA: TGTGCCAGCAGCTTTAACCCAGGAGAAGCTTTCTTT. The gene calls are TRBV7-2 and TRBJ1-1; the D is unclear. Per the germline V gene, CDR1 is SGHTA and CDR2 is FQGNSA. The CDR3 consists of 12 residues. V lost 3 bases to trimming and J lost 8 bases, with 10 bases between them.